The clone carrying this T cell receptor (beta chain) was seen more than once but under ten times. The target antigen is unknown. The data were taken from a study of regulatory T cells in long-lasting Graves disease. General study points: TRBV28, TRBJ1-2 and TRBJ2-5 were favored in persistent disease.

Time point meaning: persistent/refractory GD, antithyroid drugs over 5 years with positive TRAb. PBMC RNA served as the TCR library source. Assembly of TCR beta libraries relied on iRepertoire HTBI primers together with Arm-PCR of CDR3 regions. TCRdb fed the multiplex PCR reads into MiXCR, producing one record per CDR3 protein. This table has hundreds of thousands of distinct CDR3 sequences, approximately 22% appearing once. This CDR3 region has 16 residues. Germline assignment: CDR1 GTSNPN and CDR2 SVGIG (reference sequence). Trimming left V 2 bases short and J 5 bases short, with 21 bases between. Material: peripheral blood mononuclear cells (PBMCs), obtained when the disease was refractory, from a patient treated with antithyroid drugs. This clonotype originated in a female donor with Graves disease. The chain employs TRBV30 and TRBJ1-2, with D maybe TRBD1 (5 bases). The chain's CDR3 is CAWSLRRRFEGYGYTF. CDR3 sequence (DNA): TGTGCCTGGAGTCTCCGACGACGGTTCGAGGGGTATGGCTACACCTTC.